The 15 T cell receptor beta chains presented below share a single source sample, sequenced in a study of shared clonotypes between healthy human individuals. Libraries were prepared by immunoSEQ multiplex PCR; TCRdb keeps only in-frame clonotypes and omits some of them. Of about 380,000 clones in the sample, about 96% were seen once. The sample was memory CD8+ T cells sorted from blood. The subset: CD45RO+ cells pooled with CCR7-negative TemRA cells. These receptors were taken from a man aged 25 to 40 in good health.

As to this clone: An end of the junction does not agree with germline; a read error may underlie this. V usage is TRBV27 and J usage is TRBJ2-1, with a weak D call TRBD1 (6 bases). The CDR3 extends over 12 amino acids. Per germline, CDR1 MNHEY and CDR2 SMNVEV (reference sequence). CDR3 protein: CASGLQGNEQFF. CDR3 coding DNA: TGTGCCAGCGGTTTACAGGGCAATGAGCAGTTCTTC.

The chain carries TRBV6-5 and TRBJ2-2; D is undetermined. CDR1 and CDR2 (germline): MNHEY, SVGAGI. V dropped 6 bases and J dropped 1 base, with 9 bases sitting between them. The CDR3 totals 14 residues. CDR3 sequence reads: CASRNPGNTGELFF. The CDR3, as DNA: TGTGCCAGCAGAAACCCAGGGAACACCGGGGAGCTGTTTTTT.

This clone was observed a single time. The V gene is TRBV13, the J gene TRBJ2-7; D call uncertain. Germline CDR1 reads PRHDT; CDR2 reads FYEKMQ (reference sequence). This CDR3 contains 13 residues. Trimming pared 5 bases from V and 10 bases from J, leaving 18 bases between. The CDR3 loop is CASSLLGGNSQYF. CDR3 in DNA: TGTGCCAGCAGCCTATTAGGTGGAAACTCCCAGTACTTC.

The CDR3 is CASSLGQGLNYGYTF. For the CDR3, the DNA is TGTGCCAGCAGTTTAGGACAGGGACTTAACTATGGCTACACCTTC. This rearrangement joins TRBV27 to TRBJ1-2; TRBD1 matches at 8 bases. Germline V gene lookup returns CDR1 MNHEY and CDR2 SMNVEV (reference sequence). The junction had 3 bases not matched to a gene; V was cut back by 2 bases and J by 1 base. The CDR3 contains 15 residues.

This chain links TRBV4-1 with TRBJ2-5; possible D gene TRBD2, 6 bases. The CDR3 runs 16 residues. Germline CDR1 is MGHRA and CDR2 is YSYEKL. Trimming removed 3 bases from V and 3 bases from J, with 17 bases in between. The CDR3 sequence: CASSQAVYPGEETQYF. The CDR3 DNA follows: TGCGCCAGCAGCCAGGCTGTCTACCCGGGAGAAGAGACCCAGTACTTC.

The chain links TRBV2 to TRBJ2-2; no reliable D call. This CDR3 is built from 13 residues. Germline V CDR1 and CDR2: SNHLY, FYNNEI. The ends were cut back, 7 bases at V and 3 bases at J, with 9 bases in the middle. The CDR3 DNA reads TGTGCCAGCATGCAAAGTTACACCGGGGAGCTGTTTTTT. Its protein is CASMQSYTGELFF.

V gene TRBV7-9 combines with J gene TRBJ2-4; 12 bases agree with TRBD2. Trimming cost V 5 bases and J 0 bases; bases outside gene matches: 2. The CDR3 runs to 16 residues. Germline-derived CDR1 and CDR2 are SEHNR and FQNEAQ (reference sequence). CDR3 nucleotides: TGTGCCAGCAGCCCGGGACTAGCGGGAGCCAAAAACATTCAGTACTTC. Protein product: CASSPGLAGAKNIQYF.

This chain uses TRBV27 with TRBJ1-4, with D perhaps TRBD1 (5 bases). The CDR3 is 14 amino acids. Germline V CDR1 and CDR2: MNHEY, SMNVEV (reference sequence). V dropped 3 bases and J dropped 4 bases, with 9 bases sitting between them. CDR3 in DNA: TGTGCCAGCAGTTTCGAGGACAATAATGAAAAACTGTTTTTT. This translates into CASSFEDNNEKLFF. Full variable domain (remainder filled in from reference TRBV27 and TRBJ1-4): EAQVTQNPRYLITVTGKKLTVTCSQNMNHEYMSWYRQDPGLGLRQIYYSMNVEVTDKGDVPEGYKVSRKEKRNFPLILESPSPNQTSLYFCASSFEDNNEKLFFGSGTQLSVL.

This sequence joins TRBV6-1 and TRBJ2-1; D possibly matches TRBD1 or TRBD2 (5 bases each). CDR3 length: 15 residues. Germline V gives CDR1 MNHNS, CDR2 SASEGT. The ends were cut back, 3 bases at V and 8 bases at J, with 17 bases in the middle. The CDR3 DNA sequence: TGTGCCAGCAGTGAGTCCCTACGGTTGGGGGATGAGCAGTTCTTC. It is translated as CASSESLRLGDEQFF.

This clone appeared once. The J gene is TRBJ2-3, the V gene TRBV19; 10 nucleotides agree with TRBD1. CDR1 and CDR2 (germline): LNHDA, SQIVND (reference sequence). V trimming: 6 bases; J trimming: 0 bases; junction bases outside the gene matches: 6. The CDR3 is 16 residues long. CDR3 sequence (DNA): TGTGCCAGTAGCCGACAGGGGGCGCCGAGCACAGATACGCAGTATTTT. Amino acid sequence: CASSRQGAPSTDTQYF.

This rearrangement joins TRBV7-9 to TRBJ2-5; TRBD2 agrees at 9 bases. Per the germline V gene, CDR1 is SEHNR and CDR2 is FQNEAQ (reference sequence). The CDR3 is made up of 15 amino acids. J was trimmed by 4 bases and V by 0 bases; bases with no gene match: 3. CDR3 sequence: CASSLAPLAGETQYF. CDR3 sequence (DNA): TGTGCCAGCAGCTTAGCGCCACTAGCGGGAGAGACCCAGTACTTC.

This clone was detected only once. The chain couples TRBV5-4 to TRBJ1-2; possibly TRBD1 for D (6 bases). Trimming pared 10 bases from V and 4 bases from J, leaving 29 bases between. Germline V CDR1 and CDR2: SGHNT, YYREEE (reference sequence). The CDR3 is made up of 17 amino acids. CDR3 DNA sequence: TGTGCCTACCGACAGGTGGGGGATGGATTTCCTCTCTATGGCTACACCTTC. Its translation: CAYRQVGDGFPLYGYTF.

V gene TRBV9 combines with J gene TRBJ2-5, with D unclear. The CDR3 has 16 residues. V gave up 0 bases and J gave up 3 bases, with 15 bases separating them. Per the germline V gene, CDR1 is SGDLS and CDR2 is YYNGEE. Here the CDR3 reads CASSVAPAPVEETQYF. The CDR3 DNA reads TGTGCCAGCAGCGTAGCTCCCGCGCCAGTCGAAGAGACCCAGTACTTC.

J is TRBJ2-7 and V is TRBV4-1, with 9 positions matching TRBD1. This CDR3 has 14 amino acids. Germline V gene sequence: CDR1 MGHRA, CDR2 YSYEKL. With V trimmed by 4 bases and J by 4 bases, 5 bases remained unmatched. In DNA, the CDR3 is TGCGCCAGCAGCCCAGTGGGACAGGGTTACGAGCAGTACTTC. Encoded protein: CASSPVGQGYEQYF.

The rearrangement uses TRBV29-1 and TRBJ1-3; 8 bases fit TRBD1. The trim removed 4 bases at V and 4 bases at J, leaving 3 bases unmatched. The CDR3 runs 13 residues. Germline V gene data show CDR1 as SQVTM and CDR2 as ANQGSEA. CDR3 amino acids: CSVAQGAGNTIYF. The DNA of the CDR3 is TGCAGCGTTGCCCAGGGGGCGGGAAACACCATATATTTT.